Below are 16 T cell receptor beta chains sequenced from a single sample in a study of T cell changes during pregnancy in multiple sclerosis. Here immunoSEQ multiplex PCR was the method, and the copy in TCRdb shows in-frame clones only, minus some. The table has 60,000 to 90,000 clones, approximately 90% seen once. The source was peripheral blood, collected before pregnancy. The source of these receptors is a female donor with multiple sclerosis, enrolled in a pregnancy study.

V gene TRBV7-9 combines with J gene TRBJ2-5, with D maybe TRBD2 (7 bases). Looked up from germline, CDR1 is SEHNR and CDR2 is FQNEAQ (reference sequence). The ends were cut back, 3 bases at V and 5 bases at J, with 16 bases in the middle. This CDR3 comprises 15 residues. The CDR3 DNA is TGTGCCAGCAGCTTCGAGGGGGGGGTTCGTGAGACCCAGTACTTC. Translated, it gives CASSFEGGVRETQYF. The variable domain in full, with the rest retrieved from reference TRBV7-9 and TRBJ2-5, is DTGVSQNPRHKITKRGQNVTFRCDPISEHNRLYWYRQTLGQGPEFLTYFQNEAQLEKSRLLSDRFSAERPKGSFSTLEIQRTEQGDSAMYLCASSFEGGVRETQYFGPGTRLLVL.

The chain combines TRBV5-4 with TRBJ1-1, with D uncertain. Germline lookup yields CDR1 SGHNT and CDR2 YYREEE (reference sequence). CDR3 length: 15 residues. V dropped 4 bases and J dropped 1 base, with 14 bases sitting between them. The CDR3 sequence: CASSPKGGRNTEAFF. CDR3 nucleotide sequence: TGTGCCAGCAGCCCAAAGGGCGGGAGGAACACTGAAGCTTTCTTT.

V is TRBV7-2 and J is TRBJ2-5, with D possibly being TRBD2 (6 bases). The CDR3 consists of 14 residues. Germline CDR1 SGHTA, CDR2 FQGNSA. V lost 10 bases, J lost 3 bases, and 18 bases lay in between. This CDR3 is CATSFGPGEETQYF. The DNA for the CDR3 is TGTGCCACCTCCTTCGGCCCGGGGGAAGAGACCCAGTACTTC. Drawing the rest from reference TRBV7-2 and TRBJ2-5, the complete variable domain is GAGVSQSPSNKVTEKGKDVELRCDPISGHTALYWYRQSLGQGLEFLIYFQGNSAPDKSGLPSDRFSAERTGGSVSTLTIQRTQQEDSAVYLCATSFGPGEETQYFGPGTRLLVL.

The chain combines TRBV28 with TRBJ1-1, with TRBD1 matching over 7 bases. There are 13 residues in the CDR3. V shed 10 bases, J shed 2 bases, and the junction held 7 bases outside the gene matches. Germline CDR1 is MDHEN and CDR2 is SYDVKM. CDR3 protein: CAKKRGPNTEAFF. DNA of the CDR3: TGTGCCAAAAAAAGGGGGCCCAACACTGAAGCTTTCTTT.

The genes are TRBV25-1 and TRBJ2-2, with 12 bases fitting TRBD1. The length of the CDR3 is 15 residues. Germline CDR1 MGHDK, CDR2 SYGVNS. V dropped 5 bases and J dropped 7; count of bases not matched to a gene: 5. The CDR3 is CASSWDRGRGGELFF. The CDR3 DNA follows: TGTGCCAGCAGTTGGGACAGGGGGCGTGGCGGGGAGCTGTTTTTT.

The V call is TRBV6-1, the J call TRBJ2-7, with a weak D call TRBD1 (6 bases). The length of the CDR3 is 14 residues. CDR1 is MNHNS, CDR2 SASEGT, per germline. V was trimmed by 4 bases and J by 3 bases, leaving 13 bases between them. This chain's CDR3 is CASSVDRLRYEQYF. Written as DNA, the CDR3 is TGTGCCAGCAGTGTAGACAGGCTCCGCTACGAGCAGTACTTC.

This rearrangement joins TRBV7-9 to TRBJ2-7, with a weak D call TRBD2 (7 bases). Germline CDR1 SEHNR, CDR2 FQNEAQ (reference sequence). This CDR3 is built from 16 residues. V was trimmed by 2 bases and J by 3 bases, leaving 17 bases between them. The chain's CDR3 is CASSLRGAGARYEQYF. DNA for the CDR3: TGTGCCAGCAGCTTACGGGGGGCAGGGGCTCGCTACGAGCAGTACTTC.

In the case of this clone: A read error is likely here: a far larger clone is one base away. The chain joins TRBV6-1 to TRBJ2-7; TRBD1 is a possible D gene (6 bases). V dropped 3 bases and J dropped 0 bases, with 12 bases sitting between them. CDR3 length: 15 amino acids. Germline loops: CDR1 MNHNS, CDR2 SASEGT. The CDR3 is CASSESPDSSYEQYF. The CDR3 DNA sequence: TGTGCCAGCAGTGAGTCCCCGGACAGCTCCTACGAGCAGTACTTC.

The chain links TRBV28 to TRBJ1-6; possible D gene TRBD1, 5 bases. The CDR3 has 14 amino acids. Germline lookup yields CDR1 MDHEN and CDR2 SYDVKM. With 6 bases removed from V and 9 bases from J, the gap between germline ends came to 15 bases. The CDR3 loop reads CASSPAGIGSPLHF. CDR3 nucleotide sequence: TGTGCCAGCAGCCCCGCAGGGATTGGTTCACCCCTCCACTTT.

The chain is built from TRBV5-1 and TRBJ2-7; maybe TRBD1 (5 bases). Deletions cut 1 base from V and 7 bases from J, with 18 bases between. Germline CDR1 reads SGHRS; CDR2 reads YFSETQ. The CDR3 spans 15 residues. The CDR3 sequence is CASSLSGHPHGEQYF. The CDR3 DNA follows: TGCGCCAGCAGCTTGTCCGGACATCCCCATGGTGAGCAGTACTTC.

V gene TRBV10-3 combines with J gene TRBJ1-4; unclear D gene. Looked up from germline, CDR1 is ENHRY and CDR2 is SYGVKD. CDR3 size: 16 residues. V gave up 0 bases and J gave up 5 bases, with 13 bases separating them. CDR3 DNA: TGTGCCATCAGTGAGTCGATAACGCCCGGGAATGAAAAACTGTTTTTT. This sequence encodes CAISESITPGNEKLFF.

The V call is TRBV7-2, the J call TRBJ2-5; the D gene is possibly TRBD2 (6 bases). CDR1 SGHTA and CDR2 FQGNSA come from the germline V gene. The CDR3 spans 13 residues. The V gene lost 5 bases and the J gene lost 4 bases, with 11 bases spanning the gap. CDR3 amino acids: CASSRGSGETQYF. CDR3 nucleotide sequence: TGTGCCAGCAGCCGGGGGTCCGGAGAGACCCAGTACTTC.

The chain employs TRBV2 and TRBJ2-2; perhaps TRBD1 as D (7 bases). Germline assignment: CDR1 SNHLY and CDR2 FYNNEI. The V gene lost 4 bases and the J gene lost 2 bases, with 14 bases spanning the gap. This CDR3 has 16 residues. This CDR3 reads CASSGQGGGNTGELFF. The CDR3 region has the DNA TGTGCCAGCAGTGGACAGGGAGGAGGTAACACCGGGGAGCTGTTTTTT.

This chain connects TRBV6-5 to TRBJ1-6; TRBD1 matches 9 bases. The CDR3 covers 13 residues. V dropped 4 bases and J dropped 11; count of bases not matched to a gene: 3. Germline CDR1 and CDR2: MNHEY and SVGAGI. The CDR3 region is CASSSGQGAPLHF. In DNA, the CDR3 is TGTGCCAGCAGTTCGGGACAGGGAGCACCCCTCCACTTT.

This clone was detected once. The chain employs TRBV28 and TRBJ2-3; D is undetermined. The germline gives CDR1 MDHEN, CDR2 SYDVKM. The CDR3 has 14 residues. Trimming stripped 2 bases from V and 2 bases from J, with 8 bases between. In DNA, the CDR3 is TGTGCCAGCAGTTTACGGCGGAACACAGATACGCAGTATTTT. This codes for CASSLRRNTDTQYF.

The chain has TRBV6-4 and TRBJ2-1; no clear D gene. The CDR3 loop spans 16 amino acids. Looked up from germline, CDR1 is MRHNA and CDR2 is SNTAGT. Trimming removed 0 bases from V and 1 base from J, with 10 bases in between. This chain's CDR3 is CASSDSDTISYNEQFF. The CDR3 DNA sequence: TGTGCCAGCAGTGACTCAGACACAATTTCCTACAATGAGCAGTTCTTC.